This entry lists 26 T cell receptor beta chains sequenced from one sample in a study of vaccination and CD4 T cells after COVID-19. An Oncomine TCR Beta short-read assay was used to sequence the DNA from cultured CD4+ T cells. TCRdb redid the calling of the PCR reads with MiXCR, one entry per CDR3 protein. The repertoire holds approximately 21,000 distinct CDR3 sequences, with roughly half as singletons. Treatment defined: approximately 9-day PBMC culture with coronavirus spike peptide pools or control peptides (ViraFEST assay). Antigens for these TCRs are unknown. Specimen: CD4+ T cells from blood, cultured in vitro. The receptors come from a human donor who had recovered from COVID-19.

The chain employs TRBV5-4 and TRBJ1-1; no clear D. Germline CDR1 and CDR2: SGHNT and YYREEE (reference sequence). The CDR3 has 13 residues. V lost 2 bases, J lost 1 base, and 6 bases lay in between. The CDR3 sequence is CASSFSANTEAFF. The CDR3 bases are TGTGCCAGCAGCTTCTCGGCGAACACTGAAGCTTTCTTT.

The rearrangement uses TRBV12-1 and TRBJ1-2. TRBV12-1 is classified as a pseudogene. This CDR3 has 13 amino acids. The CDR3 protein is CASGSAQNYGYTF. CDR3 coding DNA: TGTGCCAGCGGTTCTGCCCAGAACTATGGCTACACCTTC.

The chain employs TRBV2 and TRBJ1-5; no firm D call. The germline V gene has CDR1 SNHLY and CDR2 FYNNEI. Trimming shortened V by 6 bases and J by 6 bases, and 18 bases separated the two germline ends. The CDR3 has 15 residues. Written as DNA, the CDR3 is TGTGCCAGCAGGCCTCGCACCCAGGAGGGTCAGCCCCAGCATTTT. It yields the protein CASRPRTQEGQPQHF.

This clonotype was detected only a few times. The rearrangement links TRBV20-1 to TRBJ2-3, with TRBD2 as a possible D gene (5 bases). From germline, CDR1 is DFQATT and CDR2 SNEGSKA (reference sequence). The CDR3 contains 18 residues. V was shortened by 2 bases and J by 0 bases, with 21 bases between the two germline ends. Written as DNA, the CDR3 is TGCAGTGCTAGAATGGCGGGCACTGTTCTTGGCAGCACAGATACGCAGTATTTT. Its translation is CSARMAGTVLGSTDTQYF.

The chain joins TRBV7-7 to TRBJ2-5; no definite D call. Germline loops: CDR1 SSHAT, CDR2 FNYEAQ (reference sequence). The CDR3 runs 15 residues. V lost 2 bases, J lost 2 bases, and 12 bases lay in between. The CDR3 loop is CASSLHPAEQETQYF. The DNA of the CDR3 is TGTGCCAGCAGCTTACATCCAGCAGAACAAGAGACCCAGTACTTC.

The genes are TRBV6-1 and TRBJ2-5; D is unresolved. The germline V and J ends were trimmed by 4 bases and 6 bases, with 9 bases remaining between them. The CDR3 spans 12 residues. CDR1 is MNHNS and CDR2 is SASEGT in the germline V gene. CDR3 sequence (DNA): TGTGCCAGCAGTGGCAACCTCCAGACCCAGTACTTC. Encoded protein: CASSGNLQTQYF.

The V and J genes are TRBV2 and TRBJ1-6; D not certain. CDR1 and CDR2 from the germline V gene are SNHLY and FYNNEI. The germline V and J ends were trimmed by 2 bases and 4 bases, with 3 bases remaining between them. This CDR3 contains 13 residues. The CDR3 is CASSEWYNSPLHF. The DNA of the CDR3 is TGTGCCAGCAGTGAATGGTATAATTCACCCCTCCACTTT.

This sequence joins TRBV4-1 and TRBJ1-3; 7 nucleotides line up with TRBD1. This CDR3 contains 17 residues. With V trimmed by 4 bases and J by 11 bases, 20 bases remained unmatched. Germline V gene sequence: CDR1 MGHRA, CDR2 YSYEKL. CDR3 in DNA: TGCGCCAGCAGCCCTATTTTACGACAGGGCCTAGCGGGGGCCATATATTTT. Its translation is CASSPILRQGLAGAIYF.

The table lists this clonotype with a few counts. The CDR3 DNA follows: TGTGCCAGCAGGACTCCAGGGAGAGATACGCAGTATTTT. Translated: CASRTPGRDTQYF. The chain uses TRBV6-1 and TRBJ2-3; either TRBD1 or TRBD2 may supply D (5 bases each). Germline loops: CDR1 MNHNS, CDR2 SASEGT. This CDR3 comprises 13 residues. V lost 6 bases and J 5 bases, leaving 12 bases between the germline ends.

This sequence joins TRBV5-4 and TRBJ1-2; D is unclear. Germline-derived CDR1 and CDR2 are SGHNT and YYREEE (reference sequence). The ends were cut back, 2 bases at V and 1 base at J, with 6 bases in the middle. The CDR3 totals 13 residues. The chain's CDR3 is CASSFGVNYGYTF. The CDR3 coding sequence is TGTGCCAGCAGCTTTGGTGTTAACTATGGCTACACCTTC.

The chain uses TRBV7-8 and TRBJ1-3, with 7 positions matching TRBD1. The CDR3 loop spans 15 amino acids. Looked up from germline, CDR1 is SGHVS and CDR2 is FQNEAQ. The trim removed 8 bases at V and 0 bases at J, leaving 7 bases unmatched. The CDR3 coding sequence is TGTGCCAGCGGATTAGGGGGCCTCTCTGGAAACACCATATATTTT. Its protein is CASGLGGLSGNTIYF.

Judged by abundance, this clonotype is medium-sized. The chain recombines TRBV20-1 with TRBJ1-2; D is uncertain. The CDR3 extends over 17 amino acids. Trimming left V 2 bases short and J 1 base short, with 20 bases between. Germline V gives CDR1 DFQATT, CDR2 SNEGSKA (reference sequence). CDR3 sequence: CSARHRRLGGINYGYTF. The CDR3 DNA is TGCAGTGCTAGACATCGGCGATTGGGAGGGATTAACTATGGCTACACCTTC.

This clonotype was counted a single time. The gene calls are TRBV20-1 and TRBJ2-3; no definite D call. The CDR3 runs 11 residues. V was shortened by 6 bases and J by 4 bases, with 8 bases between the two germline ends. Germline lookup yields CDR1 DFQATT and CDR2 SNEGSKA (reference sequence). The CDR3 is CSAGQSDTQYF. The CDR3 DNA is TGCAGTGCCGGCCAATCAGATACGCAGTATTTT.

This chain links TRBV20-1 with TRBJ2-5, with 12 bases matching TRBD2. There are 13 residues in the CDR3. The J segment lost 7 bases and the V segment lost 6 bases, leaving 6 bases of the junction unmatched. Germline V CDR1 and CDR2: DFQATT, SNEGSKA (reference sequence). The chain's CDR3 is CSAAETSGRTQYF. The DNA of the CDR3 is TGCAGTGCCGCAGAGACTAGCGGGAGGACCCAGTACTTC.

The V and J genes are TRBV30 and TRBJ1-2; no firm D call. Deletions cut 2 bases from V and 6 bases from J, with 13 bases between. The CDR3 contains 13 residues. From germline, CDR1 is GTSNPN and CDR2 SVGIG (reference sequence). The DNA for the CDR3 is TGTGCCTGGAGTCGGGAGGAATTGGATGGCTACACCTTC. Protein: CAWSREELDGYTF.

J is TRBJ1-5 and V is TRBV7-2; D is ambiguous. Per the germline V gene, CDR1 is SGHTA and CDR2 is FQGNSA. Trimming took off 3 bases at V and 1 base at J, with 4 bases between the two ends. This CDR3 has 13 amino acids. The CDR3 nucleotides are TGTGCCAGCAGCTTCTGGAGCAATCAGCCCCAGCATTTT. This codes for CASSFWSNQPQHF.

The J gene is TRBJ2-6, the V gene TRBV7-9; D is possibly TRBD1 (6 bases). The CDR3 spans 17 residues. From germline, CDR1 is SEHNR and CDR2 FQNEAQ (reference sequence). V lost 4 bases, J lost 2 bases, and 15 bases lay in between. The CDR3 DNA follows: TGTGCCAGCAGCTCCTACTTGGACAGTACTGGGGCCAACGTCCTGACTTTC. This translates into CASSSYLDSTGANVLTF.

The chain joins TRBV7-6 to TRBJ2-3, with D unresolved. The length of the CDR3 is 14 residues. With 1 base removed from V and 1 base from J, the gap between germline ends came to 6 bases. Germline lookup yields CDR1 SGHVS and CDR2 FNYEAQ. The CDR3: CASSLGGRTDTQYF. The CDR3 coding sequence is TGTGCCAGCAGCTTAGGTGGTCGCACAGATACGCAGTATTTT.

The table lists this clonotype with a few counts. This chain uses TRBV11-2 with TRBJ1-2; the D gene is possibly TRBD1 (5 bases). This CDR3 has 15 amino acids. The V end was cut by 4 bases, the J end by 4 bases, with 16 bases between. CDR1 SGHAT and CDR2 FQNNGV come from the germline V gene. CDR3 region: CASSWRPGGGYGYTF. In DNA form, the CDR3 reads TGTGCCAGCAGCTGGAGACCGGGGGGTGGCTATGGCTACACCTTC.

The CDR3 loop reads CASSPTGAGVTDTQYF. CDR3 in DNA: TGTGCCAGCAGCCCAACAGGGGCGGGGGTCACAGATACGCAGTATTTT. The rearrangement links TRBV11-2 to TRBJ2-3; D tentatively fits TRBD1 or TRBD2 (7 bases each). The CDR3 consists of 16 residues. With 5 bases removed from V and 2 bases from J, the gap between germline ends came to 17 bases. Per germline, CDR1 SGHAT and CDR2 FQNNGV.

This sequence joins TRBV5-4 and TRBJ1-2; D remains unclear. The CDR3 is 14 amino acids. Trimming shortened V by 0 bases and J by 4 bases, and 10 bases separated the two germline ends. Germline CDR1 SGHNT, CDR2 YYREEE (reference sequence). As DNA, the CDR3 is TGTGCCAGCAGCTTGGCCCCAGGTCTCTATGGCTACACCTTC. It encodes CASSLAPGLYGYTF.

This clonotype was observed a few times. The rearrangement uses TRBV29-1 and TRBJ1-2; TRBD1 matches at 7 bases. The CDR3 sequence is 13 residues long. CDR1 is SQVTM and CDR2 is ANQGSEA in the germline V gene. V was pared by 7 bases and J by 1 base, with 6 bases of the junction left unmatched. Written as DNA, the CDR3 is TGCAGCGCCGCGACAGGGCTTAACTATGGCTACACCTTC. This encodes CSAATGLNYGYTF.

The chain combines TRBV15 with TRBJ2-1, with 7 bases aligning to TRBD2. CDR3 length: 19 amino acids. The germline V gene has CDR1 LNHNV and CDR2 YYDKDF (reference sequence). V shed 0 bases and J 0 bases; nucleotides not matched to a gene: 11. CDR3 protein: CATSRDRRRLAASYNEQFF. CDR3 nucleotide sequence: TGTGCCACCAGCAGAGATCGTAGGAGGCTAGCGGCCTCCTACAATGAGCAGTTCTTC.

The J gene is TRBJ1-2, the V gene TRBV4-3; 9 bases are a match to TRBD1. The CDR3 extends over 14 amino acids. Germline CDR1 LGHNA, CDR2 YSLEER. The V and J ends lost 3 bases and 4 bases, in that order; junction bases with no gene match: 3. The CDR3 region is CASSQDRGAYGYTF. CDR3 in DNA: TGCGCCAGCAGCCAGGACAGGGGAGCCTATGGCTACACCTTC.

A word on this clonotype: An end of the junction differs from the germline gene, which may be a read error. The rearrangement joins TRBV25-1 to TRBJ1-2, with D possibly being TRBD1 (5 bases). Germline V gene data show CDR1 as MGHDK and CDR2 as SYGVNS. CDR3 length: 13 amino acids. The CDR3 bases are TGTGCCAGCAGCCCCGGGGCCCAGCATGGCTGCACCTTC. This codes for CASSPGAQHGCTF.

This chain joins TRBV2 and TRBJ2-3, with 9 bases identical to TRBD2. Germline V lookup: CDR1 SNHLY, CDR2 FYNNEI. CDR3 length equals 17 residues. Germline trimming cut 4 bases from V and 0 bases from J; bases unmatched to any gene: 8. CDR3 loop: CASSADSGGPSTDTQYF. The CDR3 DNA reads as TGTGCCAGCAGTGCTGATAGCGGGGGCCCTAGCACAGATACGCAGTATTTT.